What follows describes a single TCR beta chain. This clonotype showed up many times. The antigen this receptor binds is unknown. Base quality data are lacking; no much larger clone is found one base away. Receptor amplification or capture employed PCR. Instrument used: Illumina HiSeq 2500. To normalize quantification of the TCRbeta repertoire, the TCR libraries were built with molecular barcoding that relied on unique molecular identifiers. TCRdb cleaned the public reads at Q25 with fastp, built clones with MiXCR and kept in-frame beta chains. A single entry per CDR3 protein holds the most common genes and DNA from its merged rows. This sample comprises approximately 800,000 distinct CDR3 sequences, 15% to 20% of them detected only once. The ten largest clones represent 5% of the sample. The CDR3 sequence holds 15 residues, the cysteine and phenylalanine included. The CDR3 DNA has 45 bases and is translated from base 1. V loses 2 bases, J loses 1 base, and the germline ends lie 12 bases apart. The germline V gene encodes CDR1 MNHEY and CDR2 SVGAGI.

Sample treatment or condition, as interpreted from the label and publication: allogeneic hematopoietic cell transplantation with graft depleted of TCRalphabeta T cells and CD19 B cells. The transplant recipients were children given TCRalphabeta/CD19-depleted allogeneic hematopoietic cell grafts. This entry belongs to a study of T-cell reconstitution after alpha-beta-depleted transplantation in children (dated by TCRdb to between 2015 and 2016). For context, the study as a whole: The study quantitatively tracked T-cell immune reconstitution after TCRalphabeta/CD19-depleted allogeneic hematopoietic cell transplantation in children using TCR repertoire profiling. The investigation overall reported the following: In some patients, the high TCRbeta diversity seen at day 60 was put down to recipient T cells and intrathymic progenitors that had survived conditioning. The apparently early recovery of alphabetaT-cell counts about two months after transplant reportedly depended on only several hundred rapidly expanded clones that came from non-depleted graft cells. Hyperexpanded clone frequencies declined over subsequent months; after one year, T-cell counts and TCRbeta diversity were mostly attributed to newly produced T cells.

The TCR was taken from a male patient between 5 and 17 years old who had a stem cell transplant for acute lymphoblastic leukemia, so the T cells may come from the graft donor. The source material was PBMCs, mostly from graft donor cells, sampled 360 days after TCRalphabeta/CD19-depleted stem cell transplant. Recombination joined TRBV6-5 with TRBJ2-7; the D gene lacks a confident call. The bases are TGTGCCAGCAGTTACGAGGTTGGTAGTTCCTACGAGCAGTACTTC. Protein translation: CASSYEVGSSYEQYF.